The 19 T cell receptor beta chains below were found in one sample sequenced in a study of OX40 agonist ivuxolimab in advanced cancers. Library prep was done by the immunoSEQ multiplex PCR assay. TCRdb provides this immuneACCESS table in a form limited to in-frame rearrangements. Some clones are lacking; in checked studies, under half of them reflect an unresolved V gene, and why the rest are absent is not known. Counted in this sample were 28,000 or so clones; around 85% of them appeared once. The ten largest clones represent about 38% of the sample. Source: CD4+ or CD8+ T cells sorted from blood, taken in a trial of the OX40 agonist ivuxolimab. Receptors were obtained from an adult with an advanced solid tumor such as melanoma, head and neck, liver or kidney cancer.

CDR3 in DNA: TGTGCCAGCAGCCAAGCCCCGGGACTAGCGGGGGTTATGTACGAGCAGTACTTC. Translating gives CASSQAPGLAGVMYEQYF. This chain uses TRBV14 with TRBJ2-7; 14 bases map to TRBD2. V shed 1 base and J 4 bases; nucleotides not matched to a gene: 9. The germline gives CDR1 SGHDN, CDR2 FVKESK. The CDR3 extends over 18 amino acids.

The chain recombines TRBV27 with TRBJ1-5; D call uncertain. Germline V gene sequence: CDR1 MNHEY, CDR2 SMNVEV (reference sequence). Trimming left V 6 bases short and J 0 bases short, with 6 bases between. There are 13 residues in the CDR3. DNA for the CDR3: TGTGCCAGCAGCAAAAATAGCAATCAGCCCCAGCATTTT. Protein sequence: CASSKNSNQPQHF.

The chain recombines TRBV5-4 with TRBJ2-7; TRBD2 matches 9 bases. Trimming removed 5 bases from V and 2 bases from J; junction bases left unmatched: 11. In germline, CDR1 is SGHNT, CDR2 YYREEE (reference sequence). This CDR3 spans 16 amino acids. The CDR3 DNA follows: TGTGCCAGCAGTCCTAGCGGGATCCAGCCCACCTACGAGCAGTACTTC. Its translation: CASSPSGIQPTYEQYF. Using reference TRBV5-4 and TRBJ2-7 for the parts outside the CDR3, the full variable domain is ETGVTQSPTHLIKTRGQQVTLRCSSQSGHNTVSWYQQALGQGPQFIFQYYREEENGRGNFPPRFSGLQFPNYSSELNVNALELDDSALYLCASSPSGIQPTYEQYFGPGTRLTVT.

V gene TRBV6-5 combines with J gene TRBJ2-2, with D possibly TRBD2 on 6 matching bases. The germline V gene has CDR1 MNHEY and CDR2 SVGAGI. The CDR3 runs 13 residues. The V end lost 3 bases, the J end lost 5 bases, and 7 bases lay between the germline ends. DNA for the CDR3: TGTGCCAGCAGTTATGGGGGGACCGGGGAGCTGTTTTTT. Protein: CASSYGGTGELFF.

The chain recombines TRBV7-3 with TRBJ2-3; TRBD2 aligns across 14 bases. The CDR3 spans 15 residues. Looked up from germline, CDR1 is SGHTA and CDR2 is FQGTGA. The junction had 4 bases not matched to a gene; V was cut back by 5 bases and J by 6 bases. The CDR3 spells CASSRTSGRLDTQYF. The CDR3 DNA reads as TGTGCCAGCAGCCGGACTAGCGGGAGGTTGGATACGCAGTATTTT.

The gene calls are TRBV2 and TRBJ2-1, with D possibly TRBD2 on 5 matching bases. Germline-derived CDR1 and CDR2 are SNHLY and FYNNEI. Trimming pared 3 bases from V and 7 bases from J, leaving 25 bases between. The CDR3 consists of 18 residues. The CDR3 loop is CASSDPPVMRVVGNEQFF. The DNA of the CDR3 is TGTGCCAGCAGTGACCCCCCAGTGATGAGGGTAGTTGGGAATGAGCAGTTCTTC.

The V call is TRBV28, the J call TRBJ1-1; TRBD1 is a possible D gene (6 bases). Germline V lookup: CDR1 MDHEN, CDR2 SYDVKM. This CDR3 is built from 16 residues. The ends were cut back, 3 bases at V and 2 bases at J, with 16 bases in the middle. As DNA, the CDR3 is TGTGCCAGCAGTTTTCCCCAGCAGGGGATTAACACTGAAGCTTTCTTT. Protein: CASSFPQQGINTEAFF.

J is TRBJ2-3 and V is TRBV13, with TRBD2 identical over 9 bases. Germline CDR1 reads PRHDT; CDR2 reads FYEKMQ (reference sequence). There are 15 residues in the CDR3. The V gene end was trimmed by 3 bases and the J gene end by 3 bases; junction bases not matched to a gene: 4. The DNA for the CDR3 is TGTGCCAGCAGCTTTCTAGCGGGATTTACAGATACGCAGTATTTT. Its translation is CASSFLAGFTDTQYF.

V is TRBV4-2 and J is TRBJ2-1; no clear D gene. The CDR3 has 14 residues. CDR1 LGHNA and CDR2 YNFKEQ come from the germline V gene. V shed 1 base and J shed 7 bases, with 11 bases lying between them. The CDR3, as DNA: TGTGCCAGCAGCCAAGTGACGGGCGTGAATGAGCAGTTCTTC. Its protein product is CASSQVTGVNEQFF.

About this clone itself: This sample includes further DNA sequences coding for the same CDR3. The CDR3 is CASSPGIQETQYF. The CDR3 coding sequence is TGCGCCAGCAGCCCGGGAATCCAAGAGACCCAGTACTTC. This sequence joins TRBV4-1 and TRBJ2-5; D perhaps matches TRBD2 (5 bases). The germline gives CDR1 MGHRA, CDR2 YSYEKL. The CDR3 loop spans 13 amino acids. Trimming removed 4 bases from V and 1 base from J, with 7 bases in between.

The genes are TRBV19 and TRBJ1-1; D gene ambiguous. Deletions cut 1 base from V and 1 base from J, with 7 bases between. This CDR3 is built from 14 residues. Per germline, CDR1 LNHDA and CDR2 SQIVND (reference sequence). In nucleotides, the CDR3 is TGTGCCAGTAGTATAGGATGGGGGAACACTGAAGCTTTCTTT. Translation: CASSIGWGNTEAFF.

The chain is built from TRBV5-4 and TRBJ2-2, with 7 bases fitting TRBD1. The V segment lost 8 bases and the J segment 1 base; nucleotides outside the gene matches: 2. The germline gives CDR1 SGHNT, CDR2 YYREEE (reference sequence). The CDR3 has 13 amino acids. The CDR3 nucleotides read TGTGCCAGTAGACAGGGGAACACCGGGGAGCTGTTTTTT. As protein: CASRQGNTGELFF.

This clone is labeled as large. The V call is TRBV6-5, the J call TRBJ1-1; perhaps TRBD1 as D (5 bases). V gave up 5 bases and J gave up 1 base, with 5 bases separating them. The CDR3 covers 12 residues. CDR1 MNHEY and CDR2 SVGAGI come from the germline V gene. CDR3 residues: CASSTGNTEAFF. The CDR3, as DNA: TGTGCCAGCAGTACAGGGAACACTGAAGCTTTCTTT.

J is TRBJ1-1 and V is TRBV5-4; D perhaps matches TRBD1 (5 bases). This CDR3 region has 12 residues. The ends were cut back, 4 bases at V and 4 bases at J, with 8 bases in the middle. CDR1 is SGHNT and CDR2 is YYREEE in the germline V gene (reference sequence). The CDR3 bases are TGTGCCAGCAGCGCGGGACGCACTGAAGCTTTCTTT. This translates into CASSAGRTEAFF.

In its sample, this clone was seen once. The chain recombines TRBV19 with TRBJ2-1; 12 nucleotides line up with TRBD2. CDR1 LNHDA and CDR2 SQIVND come from the germline V gene (reference sequence). This CDR3 region has 15 residues. The J segment lost 5 bases and the V segment lost 6 bases, leaving 5 bases of the junction unmatched. Written as DNA, the CDR3 is TGTGCCAGTAGCCCTGGACTAGCGGGGAACAATGAGCAGTTCTTC. Protein product: CASSPGLAGNNEQFF.

V and J are TRBV28 and TRBJ2-5; 7 bases are a match to TRBD2. The better agreement between TRBJ2-7 and the DNA end casts doubt on the J call. Germline assignment: CDR1 MDHEN and CDR2 SYDVKM. This CDR3 has 17 residues. CDR3 bases: TGTGCCAGCAGTTTTAGTCCCCGGGGGAGGGGATACCACGAGCAGTACTTC. Translation: CASSFSPRGRGYHEQYF.

The V gene is TRBV4-1, the J gene TRBJ1-1; D possibly corresponds to TRBD1 (5 bases). Germline CDR1 is MGHRA and CDR2 is YSYEKL. V was clipped by 1 base and J by 4 bases, with 13 bases between them. The CDR3 runs to 15 residues. The CDR3 loop is CASSQGWGGVTEAFF. The DNA for the CDR3 is TGCGCCAGCAGCCAAGGATGGGGGGGTGTCACTGAAGCTTTCTTT.

The V call is TRBV5-6, the J call TRBJ2-5; D gene ambiguous. The J call may be wrong; the DNA end is better matched by TRBJ2-7. From germline, CDR1 is SGHDT and CDR2 YYEEEE. The CDR3 spans 16 residues. This CDR3 reads CASSFSVFGPTYEQYF. For the CDR3, the DNA is TGTGCCAGCAGCTTCTCGGTCTTTGGCCCTACCTACGAGCAGTACTTC.

The rearrangement links TRBV19 to TRBJ2-1; D call uncertain. This CDR3 comprises 15 residues. Germline V gene sequence: CDR1 LNHDA, CDR2 SQIVND (reference sequence). V lost 0 bases and J lost 4, with 10 bases in between. CDR3 in amino acids: CASSIDVSPYNEQFF. Written as DNA, the CDR3 is TGTGCCAGTAGTATAGATGTCTCCCCATACAATGAGCAGTTCTTC.